This T cell receptor (beta chain) derives from a study of shared clonotypes between healthy human individuals. Study outcomes and limitations: Represented diversity, genetic and exposure-history alike, was limited by few donors.

The assay was run at deep level. Some clones are missing from TCRdb's copy, which holds only in-frame ones; the method was immunoSEQ multiplex PCR. The sample shows over 2 million clones, about 94% of them seen only once. CDR1 LNHDA and CDR2 SQIVND come from the germline V gene (reference sequence). Trimming took 7 bases from V and 4 from J, leaving 16 bases between them. This CDR3 is built from 14 residues. CD45RO-negative, CCR7-positively selected cells formed the naive CD8 fraction, excluding terminally differentiated effector memory CD45RA+ cells. Those who donated, Caucasian adults without exception, all lived in Nashville, Tennessee. Comment on this clone: No antigen is known for it.

This sequence was found in a man younger than 35 in good health. This sequence joins TRBV19 and TRBJ1-2; possible D gene TRBD1, 6 bases. The sequencing input was naive CD8+ T cells sorted from blood. The CDR3 sequence is CASTNHRDLYGYTF. The CDR3 nucleotides are TGTGCCAGTACCAACCACAGGGACCTCTATGGCTACACCTTC.